The following is a T cell receptor (beta chain) sequence with its context. Its specificity is unknown. TCRdb reanalysed the reads using MiXCR and keeps one entry per CDR3 protein. This table has hundreds of thousands of distinct CDR3 sequences, about 39% appearing once. The record originates from a study of T cell repertoires in cytomegalovirus infection. Study results and caveats: HLA-C-restricted CMV clonotypes gave the most frequent clonotype in two of eight donors.

The TCR originated in a human donor in good health (CMV status not recorded). Some clones in this sample may be carry-over from other donors' samples. Specimen: cultured PBMCs, collected from culture after CMV antigen stimulation.

The CDR3 reads CAGATGTGEDQPQHF. In DNA form, the CDR3 reads TGTGCCGGGGCGACCGGGACAGGGGAAGACCAGCCCCAGCATTTT. The chain joins TRBV6-9 to TRBJ1-5; 10 bases line up with TRBD1. From germline, CDR1 is MNHGY and CDR2 SVAAGI. V shed 11 bases and J 7 bases; nucleotides not matched to a gene: 14. This CDR3 contains 15 residues.